This TCR beta chain appears in the sequencing data of a study of blood T cell repertoires in COVID-19. Study-wide context: Specimens from acute and convalescent COVID-19 originated in the United States, Italy and Spain.

The CDR3 is made up of 14 amino acids. Assay: immunoSEQ multiplex PCR; the TCRdb copy retains only in-frame clones and omits some. This sample yields approximately 150,000 clones, of which approximately 88% are seen a single time; about 28% belongs to the top ten. Sequenced material: peripheral blood. The TCR was taken from a human donor in a cohort sampled during active COVID-19. V is TRBV12-1 and J is TRBJ2-3; the tabulated D call, TRBD1, remains unverified against the DNA. TRBV12-1 is labeled a pseudogene. The CDR3 loop is CASTDRPSTDTQYF. The CDR3, as DNA: TGTGCCAGCACGGACAGACCTAGCACAGATACGCAGTATTTT.